A single sample gave rise to the 17 T cell receptor beta chains below, sequenced in a study of cytomegalovirus exposure and HLA in healthy donors (dated 2017 in TCRdb). Library generation was performed with the immunoSEQ multiplex PCR assay. For the multiplex PCR, a mixture combining 60 forward primers for TCR Vbeta segments and 13 reverse primers for TCR Jbeta segments was used. TCRdb limited this immuneACCESS table to in-frame rearrangements with V and J called. A share of clones is missing; checked studies link under half to unresolved V genes, and the rest is unexplained. The sample table shows 150,000 or so clones, and roughly 80% are seen once. The ten largest account for around 2% of the sample. The specimen was PBMCs. These TCRs come from a man aged 50 to 60 in good health and CMV-seropositive.

The chain is built from TRBV5-6 and TRBJ2-5; unclear D gene. Germline V gene sequence: CDR1 SGHDT, CDR2 YYEEEE. The CDR3 spans 11 residues. Trimming shortened V by 3 bases and J by 5 bases, and 5 bases separated the two germline ends. This chain's CDR3 is CASSSQETQYF. The CDR3 DNA sequence: TGTGCCAGCAGCTCGCAGGAGACCCAGTACTTC.

The rearrangement joins TRBV9 to TRBJ2-3; 12 positions match TRBD1. CDR1 SGDLS and CDR2 YYNGEE come from the germline V gene. V lost 4 bases, J lost 3 bases, and 6 bases stayed unmatched. The CDR3 spans 16 residues. In nucleotides, the CDR3 is TGTGCCAGCAGCCCGAGGGACAGGGGGCGGACAGATACGCAGTATTTT. Its translation is CASSPRDRGRTDTQYF.

The chain recombines TRBV27 with TRBJ2-3; 8 positions match TRBD1. The germline V gene has CDR1 MNHEY and CDR2 SMNVEV (reference sequence). The CDR3 covers 17 residues. The V gene end was trimmed by 5 bases and the J gene end by 1 base; junction bases not matched to a gene: 11. CDR3: CASSLRRTTGGTDTQYF. The CDR3, as DNA: TGTGCCAGCAGTCTCCGACGAACGACAGGGGGCACAGATACGCAGTATTTT.

The genes are TRBV7-6 and TRBJ1-1; 10 nucleotides line up with TRBD1. The CDR3 has 16 residues. The V and J ends lost 6 bases and 3 bases, in that order; junction bases with no gene match: 10. The V gene's germline CDR1 is SGHVS and CDR2 FNYEAQ. The CDR3 loop is CASRPDRGLSDTEAFF. In DNA, the CDR3 is TGTGCCAGCAGGCCCGACAGGGGGCTGTCAGACACTGAAGCTTTCTTT.

This chain connects TRBV20-1 to TRBJ1-2; D gene unclear. The CDR3 covers 11 residues. Trimming removed 6 bases from V and 8 bases from J, with 13 bases in between. In germline, CDR1 is DFQATT, CDR2 SNEGSKA (reference sequence). The CDR3, as DNA: TGCAGTGCATCGAGAATCGGGGGCTACACCTTC. Its translation: CSASRIGGYTF.

This chain joins TRBV10-3 and TRBJ1-2; a weak D match, TRBD1 (5 bases). V was pared by 2 bases and J by 5 bases, with 15 bases between. The CDR3 is 15 residues long. Germline V gene lookup returns CDR1 ENHRY and CDR2 SYGVKD. CDR3 protein: CAISEPRGMLYGYTF. In nucleotides, the CDR3 is TGTGCCATCAGTGAGCCCCGGGGGATGTTGTATGGCTACACCTTC.

This clone was seen only a few times. This chain uses TRBV5-1 with TRBJ1-1; no reliable D call. Germline V gives CDR1 SGHRS, CDR2 YFSETQ. V was shortened by 5 bases and J by 5 bases, with 7 bases between the two germline ends. The CDR3 length is 11 residues. The CDR3 coding sequence is TGCGCCAGCAGGGGAGAAACTGAAGCTTTCTTT. It yields the protein CASRGETEAFF.

In its sample, this clone was seen a few times. The chain employs TRBV6-1 and TRBJ2-2, with D unresolved. Trimming took off 5 bases at V and 6 bases at J, with 13 bases between the two ends. The CDR3 consists of 14 residues. Germline V gene sequence: CDR1 MNHNS, CDR2 SASEGT. CDR3 loop: CASSSQPEAGELFF. As DNA, the CDR3 is TGTGCCAGCAGTAGTCAACCAGAGGCCGGGGAGCTGTTTTTT.

This sequence joins TRBV28 and TRBJ2-7, with 7 bases aligning to TRBD1. The junction had 2 bases not matched to a gene; V was cut back by 3 bases and J by 0 bases. Germline loops: CDR1 MDHEN, CDR2 SYDVKM. The CDR3 loop spans 14 amino acids. This CDR3 is CASSLGDSSYEQYF. Here the CDR3 DNA reads TGTGCCAGCAGTTTGGGGGACAGCTCCTACGAGCAGTACTTC.

This clone appeared once. This chain uses TRBV28 with TRBJ2-1, with 12 bases matching TRBD2. The CDR3 contains 13 residues. V was clipped by 8 bases and J by 4 bases; unmatched bases: 0. Germline V gene lookup returns CDR1 MDHEN and CDR2 SYDVKM. The CDR3 region is CASGTSGYNEQFF. The CDR3 nucleotides read TGTGCCAGCGGGACTAGCGGGTACAATGAGCAGTTCTTC.

This chain connects TRBV11-3 to TRBJ2-5; 8 bases are a match to TRBD2. The ends lost 4 bases at V and 7 bases at J; junction bases unmatched: 14. The CDR3 length is 16 residues. Germline V gene data show CDR1 as SGHNT and CDR2 as YENEEA. CDR3 protein: CASSSTKSGGRGTQYF. CDR3 nucleotide sequence: TGTGCCAGCAGCTCCACCAAAAGCGGGGGCCGGGGGACCCAGTACTTC.

This clone has just a few counts. The chain is built from TRBV9 and TRBJ2-1, with 16 nucleotides matching TRBD2. J gave up 5 bases and V 1 base, and 12 bases lay outside the gene matches. The CDR3 extends over 20 amino acids. Germline-derived CDR1 and CDR2 are SGDLS and YYNGEE. In DNA form, the CDR3 reads TGTGCCAGCAGCGTAAGGGGACTAGCGGGGGGGCACCCCCAAAACAATGAGCAGTTCTTC. Amino acid sequence: CASSVRGLAGGHPQNNEQFF.

The J gene is TRBJ2-3, the V gene TRBV5-1; possibly TRBD1 for D (6 bases). Germline V gives CDR1 SGHRS, CDR2 YFSETQ. This CDR3 has 15 amino acids. The germline V and J ends were trimmed by 4 bases and 4 bases, with 16 bases remaining between them. CDR3 sequence: CASSPPQGAADTQYF. The DNA of the CDR3 is TGCGCCAGCAGCCCACCACAGGGAGCCGCAGATACGCAGTATTTT.

This sequence joins TRBV19 and TRBJ2-2; perhaps TRBD1 as D (5 bases). CDR1 and CDR2 (germline): LNHDA, SQIVND (reference sequence). V gave up 5 bases and J gave up 5 bases, with 12 bases separating them. This CDR3 has 14 residues. Written as DNA, the CDR3 is TGTGCCAGTAGTGAAAACAGGTGGACCGGGGAGCTGTTTTTT. It codes for CASSENRWTGELFF.

J is TRBJ2-1 and V is TRBV6-5; 12 bases fit TRBD2. The junction had 5 bases not matched to a gene; V was cut back by 6 bases and J by 8 bases. Germline values: CDR1 MNHEY, CDR2 SVGAGI. This CDR3 spans 14 amino acids. CDR3 sequence (DNA): TGTGCCAGCAGCCGAGGACTAGCGGGGCATGAGCAGTTCTTC. Its protein is CASSRGLAGHEQFF.

The chain combines TRBV28 with TRBJ2-1; 11 bases fit TRBD2. Looked up from germline, CDR1 is MDHEN and CDR2 is SYDVKM. With V trimmed by 5 bases and J by 4 bases, 7 bases remained unmatched. The CDR3 sequence is 16 residues long. The CDR3 protein is CASSPLGTSGYNEQFF. DNA for the CDR3: TGTGCCAGCAGTCCTCTTGGGACTAGCGGTTACAATGAGCAGTTCTTC.

This clone was seen a few times. The chain recombines TRBV30 with TRBJ1-5; 8 positions match TRBD1. From germline, CDR1 is GTSNPN and CDR2 SVGIG (reference sequence). The ends lost 3 bases at V and 2 bases at J; junction bases unmatched: 3. The CDR3 is 14 residues long. CDR3 coding DNA: TGTGCCTGGAGAGGACAGGGCGGCAATCAGCCCCAGCATTTT. Translation: CAWRGQGGNQPQHF.